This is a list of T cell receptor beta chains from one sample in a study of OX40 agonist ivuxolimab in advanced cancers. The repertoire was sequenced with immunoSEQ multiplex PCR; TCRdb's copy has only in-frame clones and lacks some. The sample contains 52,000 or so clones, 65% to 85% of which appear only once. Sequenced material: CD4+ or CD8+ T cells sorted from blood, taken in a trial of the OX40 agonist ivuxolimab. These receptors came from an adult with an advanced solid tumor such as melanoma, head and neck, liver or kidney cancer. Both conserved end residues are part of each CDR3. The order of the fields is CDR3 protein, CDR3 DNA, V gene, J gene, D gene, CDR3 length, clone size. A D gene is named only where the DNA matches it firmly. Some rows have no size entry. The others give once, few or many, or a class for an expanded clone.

cdr3_aa: CASKGKYNSPLHF
cdr3_nt: TGTGCCAGCAAAGGCAAATATAATTCACCCCTCCACTTT
v_call: TRBV28
j_call: TRBJ1-6
d_call: .
cdr3_length: 13
clone_size: .

cdr3_aa: CASSRPGQYEQYF
cdr3_nt: TGTGCCAGCAGCCGACCCGGACAGTACGAGCAGTACTTC
v_call: TRBV5-4
j_call: TRBJ2-7
d_call: .
cdr3_length: 13
clone_size: .

cdr3_aa: CASSLEGGGGNQPQHF
cdr3_nt: TGTGCCAGCAGCTTAGAAGGGGGCGGCGGGAATCAGCCCCAGCATTTT
v_call: TRBV7-2
j_call: TRBJ1-5
d_call: TRBD1
cdr3_length: 16
clone_size: .

cdr3_aa: CASSLTSGRVLGSYNEQFF
cdr3_nt: TGTGCCAGCTCACTTACTAGCGGGAGAGTTCTCGGGTCCTACAATGAGCAGTTCTTC
v_call: TRBV18
j_call: TRBJ2-1
d_call: TRBD2
cdr3_length: 19
clone_size: .

cdr3_aa: CSVAGAASAYF
cdr3_nt: TGCAGTGTAGCGGGGGCCGCCTCGGCGTACTTC
v_call: TRBV20-1
j_call: TRBJ2-5
d_call: TRBD2
cdr3_length: 11
clone_size: .

cdr3_aa: CASSPPPGMPLNSPLHF
cdr3_nt: TGTGCCAGCAGCCCACCCCCCGGGATGCCCCTTAATTCACCCCTCCACTTT
v_call: TRBV14
j_call: TRBJ1-6
d_call: .
cdr3_length: 17
clone_size: .

cdr3_aa: CASSLTSGTEYGYTF
cdr3_nt: TGTGCCAGCAGCTTAACCTCCGGGACAGAGTATGGCTACACCTTC
v_call: TRBV7-3
j_call: TRBJ1-2
d_call: TRBD1
cdr3_length: 15
clone_size: .

cdr3_aa: CATSGQGTNYGYTF
cdr3_nt: TGTGCCACCTCGGGACAGGGGACTAACTATGGCTACACCTTC
v_call: TRBV2
j_call: TRBJ1-2
d_call: TRBD1
cdr3_length: 14
clone_size: .

cdr3_aa: CASSFYKGAGYGYTF
cdr3_nt: TGTGCCAGCAGTTTTTATAAGGGGGCGGGGTATGGCTACACCTTC
v_call: TRBV28
j_call: TRBJ1-2
d_call: TRBD1
cdr3_length: 15
clone_size: .

cdr3_aa: CASSLVGERGKLFF
cdr3_nt: TGCGCCAGCAGCTTGGTTGGGGAAAGGGGAAAACTGTTTTTT
v_call: TRBV5-1
j_call: TRBJ1-4
d_call: .
cdr3_length: 14
clone_size: .

cdr3_aa: CASSSGRNTEAFF
cdr3_nt: TGTGCCAGCAGCTCGGGACGGAACACTGAAGCTTTCTTT
v_call: TRBV7-2
j_call: TRBJ1-1
d_call: .
cdr3_length: 13
clone_size: .

cdr3_aa: CASRRDGPIQYF
cdr3_nt: TGTGCCAGCAGACGGGACGGACCTATTCAGTACTTC
v_call: TRBV6-1
j_call: TRBJ2-4
d_call: .
cdr3_length: 12
clone_size: .

cdr3_aa: CASSEQVNQPQHF
cdr3_nt: TGTGCCAGCAGCGAGCAGGTCAATCAGCCCCAGCATTTT
v_call: TRBV6-1
j_call: TRBJ1-5
d_call: .
cdr3_length: 13
clone_size: .

cdr3_aa: CASSTPIAGQEETQYF
cdr3_nt: TGTGCCAGTAGTACTCCTATAGCGGGACAGGAAGAGACCCAGTACTTC
v_call: TRBV19
j_call: TRBJ2-5
d_call: .
cdr3_length: 16
clone_size: .

cdr3_aa: CSAIMGGPKNIQYF
cdr3_nt: TGCAGCGCCATAATGGGGGGGCCCAAAAACATTCAGTACTTC
v_call: TRBV29-1
j_call: TRBJ2-4
d_call: .
cdr3_length: 14
clone_size: once

cdr3_aa: CASSRTGTLRETQYF
cdr3_nt: TGTGCCAGCAGCCGCACTGGGACCTTACGGGAGACCCAGTACTTC
v_call: TRBV5-6
j_call: TRBJ2-5
d_call: .
cdr3_length: 15
clone_size: once

cdr3_aa: CASSQSQAGTSGRYNEQFF
cdr3_nt: TGTGCCAGCAGCCAATCACAAGCCGGGACTAGCGGGAGGTACAATGAGCAGTTCTTC
v_call: TRBV7-9
j_call: TRBJ2-1
d_call: TRBD2
cdr3_length: 19
clone_size: .

cdr3_aa: CATSTERAGDRYNEQFF
cdr3_nt: TGTGCCACCAGCACCGAGCGAGCGGGGGACCGTTACAATGAGCAGTTCTTC
v_call: TRBV15
j_call: TRBJ2-1
d_call: TRBD2
cdr3_length: 17
clone_size: few

cdr3_aa: CASSALAGEKETQYF
cdr3_nt: TGCGCCAGCAGCGCCCTAGCGGGGGAAAAAGAGACCCAGTACTTC
v_call: TRBV5-1
j_call: TRBJ2-5
d_call: TRBD2
cdr3_length: 15
clone_size: .

cdr3_aa: CASSPGTGGTEAFF
cdr3_nt: TGCGCCAGCAGCCCGGGGACAGGCGGGACTGAAGCTTTCTTT
v_call: TRBV5-1
j_call: TRBJ1-1
d_call: TRBD1
cdr3_length: 14
clone_size: .

cdr3_aa: CATSISVERGSGGEQFF
cdr3_nt: TGTGCCACCAGCATCTCGGTGGAGCGGGGATCGGGAGGTGAGCAGTTCTTC
v_call: TRBV15
j_call: TRBJ2-1
d_call: TRBD2
cdr3_length: 17
clone_size: .

cdr3_aa: CASSLTGDGYTF
cdr3_nt: TGTGCCAGCAGTTTGACAGGGGACGGCTACACCTTC
v_call: TRBV27
j_call: TRBJ1-2
d_call: TRBD1
cdr3_length: 12
clone_size: .

cdr3_aa: CATSRDRMAGEQYF
cdr3_nt: TGTGCCACCAGCAGAGATAGAATGGCAGGGGAGCAGTACTTC
v_call: TRBV15
j_call: TRBJ2-7
d_call: .
cdr3_length: 14
clone_size: .

cdr3_aa: CASSSLAGANTGELFF
cdr3_nt: TGTGCCAGCAGCTCCTTAGCGGGGGCGAACACCGGGGAGCTGTTTTTT
v_call: TRBV7-7
j_call: TRBJ2-2
d_call: TRBD2
cdr3_length: 16
clone_size: .

cdr3_aa: CASSYRGRGTYEQYF
cdr3_nt: TGTGCCAGCAGTTACAGGGGCAGGGGCACCTACGAGCAGTACTTC
v_call: TRBV6-6
j_call: TRBJ2-7
d_call: .
cdr3_length: 15
clone_size: once

cdr3_aa: CASSQDMASGRTDTQYF
cdr3_nt: TGTGCCAGCAGCCAAGATATGGCTAGCGGGAGGACAGATACGCAGTATTTT
v_call: TRBV4-2
j_call: TRBJ2-3
d_call: TRBD2
cdr3_length: 17
clone_size: .

cdr3_aa: CASTQNGGGEQFF
cdr3_nt: TGTGCCAGCACTCAGAATGGGGGAGGTGAGCAGTTCTTC
v_call: TRBV11-1
j_call: TRBJ2-1
d_call: .
cdr3_length: 13
clone_size: .